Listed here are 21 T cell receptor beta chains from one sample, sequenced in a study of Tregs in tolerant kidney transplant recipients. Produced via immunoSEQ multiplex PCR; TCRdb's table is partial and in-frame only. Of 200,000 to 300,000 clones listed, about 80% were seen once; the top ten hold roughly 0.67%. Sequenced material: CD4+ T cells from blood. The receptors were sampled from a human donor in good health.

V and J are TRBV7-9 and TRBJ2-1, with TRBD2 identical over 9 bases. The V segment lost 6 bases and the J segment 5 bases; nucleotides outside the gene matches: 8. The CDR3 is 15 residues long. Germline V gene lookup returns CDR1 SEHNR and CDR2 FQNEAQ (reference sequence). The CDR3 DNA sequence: TGTGCCAGCAGTCCGACTAGCGGAGGACACAATGAGCAGTTCTTC. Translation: CASSPTSGGHNEQFF.

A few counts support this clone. DNA of the CDR3: TGTGCCAGCAGTTTGGCGGACAGAGAGACCCAGTACTTC. Its translation is CASSLADRETQYF. The rearrangement uses TRBV6-5 and TRBJ2-5; possible D gene TRBD1, 6 bases. V lost 4 bases, J lost 4 bases, and 10 bases lay in between. There are 13 residues in the CDR3. In germline, CDR1 is MNHEY, CDR2 SVGAGI.

This chain's CDR3 is CAWARQGPLQETQYF. CDR3 DNA sequence: TGTGCCTGGGCCCGACAGGGCCCCCTCCAAGAGACCCAGTACTTC. This chain links TRBV30 with TRBJ2-5; 7 nucleotides agree with TRBD1. V trimming: 5 bases; J trimming: 1 base; junction bases outside the gene matches: 10. Germline-derived CDR1 and CDR2 are GTSNPN and SVGIG (reference sequence). The CDR3 sequence is 15 residues long.

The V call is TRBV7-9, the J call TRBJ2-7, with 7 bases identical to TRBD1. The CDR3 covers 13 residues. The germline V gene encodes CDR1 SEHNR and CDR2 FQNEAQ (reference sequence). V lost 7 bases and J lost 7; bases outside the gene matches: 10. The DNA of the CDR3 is TGTGCCAGCACTCTGACAGGGTCCTTAGAGCAGTACTTC. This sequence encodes CASTLTGSLEQYF.

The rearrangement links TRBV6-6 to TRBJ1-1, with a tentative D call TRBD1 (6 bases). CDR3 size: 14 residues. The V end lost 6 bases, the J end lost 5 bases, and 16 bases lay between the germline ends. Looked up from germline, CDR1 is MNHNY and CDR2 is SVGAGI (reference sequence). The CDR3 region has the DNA TGTGCCAGCAGGGGTAACAGGGAGAATACTGAAGCTTTCTTT. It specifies CASRGNRENTEAFF.

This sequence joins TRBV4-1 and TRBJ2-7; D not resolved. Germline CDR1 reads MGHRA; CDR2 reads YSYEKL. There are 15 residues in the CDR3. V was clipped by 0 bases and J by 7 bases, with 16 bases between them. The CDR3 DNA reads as TGCGCCAGCAGCCAAGATGAGATACCCAACAAAGAGCAGTACTTC. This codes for CASSQDEIPNKEQYF.

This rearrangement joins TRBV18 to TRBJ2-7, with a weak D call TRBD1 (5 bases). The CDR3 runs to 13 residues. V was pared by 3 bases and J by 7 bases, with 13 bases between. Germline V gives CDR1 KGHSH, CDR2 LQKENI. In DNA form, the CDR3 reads TGTGCCAGCTCACCTGTGTTGAAGGGGGAGCAGTACTTC. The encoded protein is CASSPVLKGEQYF. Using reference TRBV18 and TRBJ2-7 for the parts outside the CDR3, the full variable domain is NAGVMQNPRHLVRRRGQEARLRCSPMKGHSHVYWYRQLPEEGLKFMVYLQKENIIDESGMPKERFSAEFPKEGPSILRIQQVVRGDSAAYFCASSPVLKGEQYFGPGTRLTVT.

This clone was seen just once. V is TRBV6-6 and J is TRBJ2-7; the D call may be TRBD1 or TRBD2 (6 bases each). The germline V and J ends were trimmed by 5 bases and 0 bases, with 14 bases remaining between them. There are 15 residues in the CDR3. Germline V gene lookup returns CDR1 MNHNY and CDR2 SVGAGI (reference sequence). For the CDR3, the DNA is TGTGCCAGCAGTGCCGGGGGCCACAGCTCCTACGAGCAGTACTTC. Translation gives CASSAGGHSSYEQYF.

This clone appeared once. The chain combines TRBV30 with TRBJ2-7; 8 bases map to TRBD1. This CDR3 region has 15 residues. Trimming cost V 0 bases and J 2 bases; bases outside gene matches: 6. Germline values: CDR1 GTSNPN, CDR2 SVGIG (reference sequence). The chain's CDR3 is CAWSVDRGGPYEQYF. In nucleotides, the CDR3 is TGTGCCTGGAGTGTCGACAGGGGAGGTCCCTACGAGCAGTACTTC.

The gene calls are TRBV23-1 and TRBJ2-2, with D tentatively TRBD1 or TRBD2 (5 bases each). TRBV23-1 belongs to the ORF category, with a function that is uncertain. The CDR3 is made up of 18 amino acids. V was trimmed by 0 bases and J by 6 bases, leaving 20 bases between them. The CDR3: CASSQSGGRERVPGELFF. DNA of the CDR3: TGCGCCAGCAGTCAATCGGGCGGCAGGGAGAGGGTCCCCGGGGAGCTGTTTTTT.

The CDR3 loop is CASTTFTGTRPVYGYTF. CDR3 nucleotides: TGTGCCAGCACAACTTTCACAGGGACCAGGCCTGTCTATGGCTACACCTTC. The chain employs TRBV27 and TRBJ1-2; weak D call: TRBD1 (6 bases). The CDR3 covers 17 residues. Between the trimmed V and J ends, which lost 7 bases and 4 bases, there was a span of 25 bases. Germline V gene sequence: CDR1 MNHEY, CDR2 SMNVEV (reference sequence).

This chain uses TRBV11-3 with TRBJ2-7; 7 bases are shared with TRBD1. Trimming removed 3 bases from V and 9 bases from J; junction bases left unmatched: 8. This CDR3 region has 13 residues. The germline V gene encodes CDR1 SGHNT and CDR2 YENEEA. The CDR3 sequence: CASSLDGDSWQYF. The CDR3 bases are TGTGCCAGCAGCTTGGACGGGGACAGTTGGCAGTACTTC.

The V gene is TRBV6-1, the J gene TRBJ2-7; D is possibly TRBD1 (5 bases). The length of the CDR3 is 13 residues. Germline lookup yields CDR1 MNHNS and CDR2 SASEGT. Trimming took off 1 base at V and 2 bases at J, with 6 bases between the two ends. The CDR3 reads CASSEGGPYEQYF. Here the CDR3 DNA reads TGTGCCAGCAGTGAAGGGGGCCCCTACGAGCAGTACTTC.

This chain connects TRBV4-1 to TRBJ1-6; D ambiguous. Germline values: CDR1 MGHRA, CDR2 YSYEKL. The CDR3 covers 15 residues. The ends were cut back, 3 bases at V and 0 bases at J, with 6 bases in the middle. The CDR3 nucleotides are TGCGCCAGCAGCCAGCTTACCTCCTATAATTCACCCCTCCACTTT. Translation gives CASSQLTSYNSPLHF.

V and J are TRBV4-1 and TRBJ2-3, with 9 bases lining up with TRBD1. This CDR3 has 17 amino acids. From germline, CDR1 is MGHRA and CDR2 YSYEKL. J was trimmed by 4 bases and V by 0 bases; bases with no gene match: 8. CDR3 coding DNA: TGCGCCAGCAGCCAAGATGTGGGACAGGGTTTCTCAGATACGCAGTATTTT. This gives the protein CASSQDVGQGFSDTQYF.

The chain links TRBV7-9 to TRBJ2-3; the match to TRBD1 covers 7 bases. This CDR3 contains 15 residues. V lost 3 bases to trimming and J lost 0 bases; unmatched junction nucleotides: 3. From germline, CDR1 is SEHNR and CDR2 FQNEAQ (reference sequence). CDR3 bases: TGTGCCAGCAGCTTCCCGACAGGGAGCACAGATACGCAGTATTTT. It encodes CASSFPTGSTDTQYF.

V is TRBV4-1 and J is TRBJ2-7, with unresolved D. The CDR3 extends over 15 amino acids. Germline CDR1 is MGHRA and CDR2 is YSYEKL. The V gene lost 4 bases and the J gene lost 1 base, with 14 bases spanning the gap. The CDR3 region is CASSPMESSSYEQYF. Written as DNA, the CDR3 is TGCGCCAGCAGCCCCATGGAGTCTAGTTCCTACGAGCAGTACTTC.

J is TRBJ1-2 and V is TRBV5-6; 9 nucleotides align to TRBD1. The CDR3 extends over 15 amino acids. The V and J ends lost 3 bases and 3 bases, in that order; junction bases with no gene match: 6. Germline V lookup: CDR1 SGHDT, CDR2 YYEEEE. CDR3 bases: TGTGCCAGCAGCTGGGGACAGGGCGCGCACTATGGCTACACCTTC. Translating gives CASSWGQGAHYGYTF. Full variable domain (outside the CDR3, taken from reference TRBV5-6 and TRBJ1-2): DAGVTQSPTHLIKTRGQQVTLRCSPKSGHDTVSWYQQALGQGPQFIFQYYEEEERQRGNFPDRFSGHQFPNYSSELNVNALLLGDSALYLCASSWGQGAHYGYTFGSGTRLTVV.

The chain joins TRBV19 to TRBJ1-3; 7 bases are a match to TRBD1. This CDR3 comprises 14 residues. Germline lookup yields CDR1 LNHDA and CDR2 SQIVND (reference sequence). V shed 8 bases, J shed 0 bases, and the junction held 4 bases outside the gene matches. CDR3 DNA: TGTGCCAGTGGGGGGACAGACTCTGGAAACACCATATATTTT. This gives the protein CASGGTDSGNTIYF.

CDR3 sequence reads: CASRAKTQYF. CDR3 nucleotide sequence: TGTGCCAGTCGGGCGAAGACCCAGTACTTC. V gene TRBV2 combines with J gene TRBJ2-5; no firm D call. CDR1 is SNHLY, CDR2 FYNNEI, per germline. Trimming took 9 bases from V and 6 from J, leaving 8 bases between them. The CDR3 covers 10 residues.

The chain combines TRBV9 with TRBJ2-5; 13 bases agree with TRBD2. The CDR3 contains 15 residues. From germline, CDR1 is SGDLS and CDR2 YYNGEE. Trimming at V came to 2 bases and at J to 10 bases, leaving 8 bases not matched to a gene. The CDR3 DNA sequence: TGTGCCAGCAGCGTGGGACTAGCGGGGCCCCCGGGCCAGTACTTC. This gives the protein CASSVGLAGPPGQYF.